The T cell receptor (beta chain) under discussion was sequenced for a study of technical replicates of blood from several donors. The CDR3 contains 14 residues. V was cut by 1 base and J by 3 bases, with 8 bases left in between. Germline assignment: CDR1 SGHDT and CDR2 YYEEEE. Generated by immunoSEQ multiplex PCR, the TCRdb table keeps only in-frame clones and is missing some. The sample consists of about 76,000 clones, around 85% of them appearing once. The sample taken for sequencing was PBMCs. The receptor comes from a human donor in good health. Some clones in this sample may be carry-over from other donors' samples. The genes are TRBV5-6 and TRBJ2-1, with D tentatively TRBD2 (6 bases). CDR3 protein: CASSLRGLYNEQFF. The CDR3 nucleotides are TGTGCCAGCAGCTTGAGGGGACTCTACAATGAGCAGTTCTTC.